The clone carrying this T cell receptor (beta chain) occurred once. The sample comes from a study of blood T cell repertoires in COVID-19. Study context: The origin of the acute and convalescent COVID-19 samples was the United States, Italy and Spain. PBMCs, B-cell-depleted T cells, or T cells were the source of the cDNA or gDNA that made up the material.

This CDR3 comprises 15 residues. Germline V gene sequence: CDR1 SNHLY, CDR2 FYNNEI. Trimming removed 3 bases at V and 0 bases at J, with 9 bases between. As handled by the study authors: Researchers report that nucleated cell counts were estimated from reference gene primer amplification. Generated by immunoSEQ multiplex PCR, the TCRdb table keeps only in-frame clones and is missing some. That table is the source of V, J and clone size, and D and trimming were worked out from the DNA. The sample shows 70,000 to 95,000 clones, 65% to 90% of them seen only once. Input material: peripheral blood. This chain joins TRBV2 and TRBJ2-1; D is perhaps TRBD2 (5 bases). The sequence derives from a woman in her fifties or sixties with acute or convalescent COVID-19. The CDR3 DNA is TGTGCCAGCAGTGAGCGGAGGAGCTCCTACAATGAGCAGTTCTTC. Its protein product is CASSERRSSYNEQFF.